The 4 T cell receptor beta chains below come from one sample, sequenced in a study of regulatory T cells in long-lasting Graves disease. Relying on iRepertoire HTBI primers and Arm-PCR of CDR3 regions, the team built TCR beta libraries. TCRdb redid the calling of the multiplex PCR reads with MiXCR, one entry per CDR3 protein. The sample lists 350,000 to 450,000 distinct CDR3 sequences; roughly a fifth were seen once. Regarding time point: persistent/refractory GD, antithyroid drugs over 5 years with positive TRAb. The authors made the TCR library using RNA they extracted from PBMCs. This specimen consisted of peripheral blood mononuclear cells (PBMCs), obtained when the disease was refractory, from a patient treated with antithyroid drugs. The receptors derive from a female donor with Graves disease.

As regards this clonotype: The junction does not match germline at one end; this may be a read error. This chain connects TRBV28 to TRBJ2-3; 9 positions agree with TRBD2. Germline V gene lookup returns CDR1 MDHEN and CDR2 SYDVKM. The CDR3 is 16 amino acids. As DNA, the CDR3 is TGTGCCAGCAGTTACGCCTTAGCGGGAGCCACAGATATGCAGTATTTT. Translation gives CASSYALAGATDMQYF.

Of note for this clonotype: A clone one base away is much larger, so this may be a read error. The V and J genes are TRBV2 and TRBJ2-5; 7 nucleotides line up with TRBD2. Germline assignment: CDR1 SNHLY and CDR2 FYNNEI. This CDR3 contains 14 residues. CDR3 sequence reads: CPSSEGGIAETQYF. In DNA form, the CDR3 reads TGTCCCAGCAGTGAGGGAGGGATTGCAGAGACCCAGTACTTC.

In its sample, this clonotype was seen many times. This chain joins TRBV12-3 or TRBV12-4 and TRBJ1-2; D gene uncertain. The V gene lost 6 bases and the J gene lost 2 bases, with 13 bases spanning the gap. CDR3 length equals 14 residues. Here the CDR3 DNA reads TGTGCCAGCAGAAATGCCGCCAGAAACTATGGCTACACCTTC. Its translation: CASRNAARNYGYTF.

In DNA, the CDR3 is TGTGCCAGCAGTTCTCCCCGACAGGATACGAATTCACCCCTCCACTTT. Protein: CASSSPRQDTNSPLHF. V and J are TRBV28 and TRBJ1-6; D is possibly TRBD1 (6 bases). CDR3 size: 16 residues. Germline loops: CDR1 MDHEN, CDR2 SYDVKM. V lost 4 bases and J lost 7, with 17 bases in between.